This TCR beta chain was sequenced for a study of PD-1 blockade in classical Hodgkin lymphoma. TCRdb keeps only in-frame clones here, not all; method: immunoSEQ multiplex PCR. The repertoire holds 28,000 or so clones, with roughly 72% as singletons. Looked up from germline, CDR1 is GTSNPN and CDR2 is SVGIG (reference sequence). Trimming shortened V by 1 base and J by 2 bases, and 13 bases separated the two germline ends. The CDR3 is 15 residues long. Described time point: cycle 4 day 1 (C4D1), after five to seven weeks of nivolumab. Every patient relapsed after autologous stem cell transplantation, and brentuximab vedotin exposure varied.

This TCR derives from a human donor with classical Hodgkin lymphoma. Specimen: peripheral blood mononuclear cells (PBMCs), collected before the fourth cycle of nivolumab. The rearrangement joins TRBV30 to TRBJ2-3; a possible D gene is TRBD1 (6 bases). CDR3 sequence: CAWSADRIFTDTQYF. CDR3 DNA sequence: TGTGCCTGGAGTGCGGACAGAATATTCACAGATACGCAGTATTTT.